This T cell receptor (beta chain) was recorded in a study of cytomegalovirus exposure and HLA in healthy donors. Study conclusions and caveats: For presence/absence analyses, sequencing depth was assumed to be roughly uniform across donors. Cytomegalovirus status, reportedly, was diagnosed with high specificity and sensitivity by the classifier. When analyzed later, the rates of TCR association showed variation by HLA locus, with DRB1 the most and HLA-C the fewest. More clonal expansion characterized HLA-associated TCR beta chains than equally common others in a later analysis.

The PCR was carried out with 60 Vbeta primers and 13 Jbeta primers. Only in-frame clones appear in the TCRdb table, and some are missing; sequencing was by immunoSEQ multiplex PCR. The sample contains under 200,000 clones, 68% of which appear only once. In the case of this clone: The antigen is undetermined.

The TCR comes from a man aged 50 to 60 in good health and CMV-seronegative. Sequencing used PBMCs.

The CDR3 DNA sequence: TGTGCCAGCAGCTCCCGACAGGGGGCTGTCATCACCGGGGAGCTGTTTTTT. This codes for CASSSRQGAVITGELFF. The chain uses TRBV11-2 and TRBJ2-2, with 10 bases aligning to TRBD1. CDR3 length equals 17 residues. The germline V gene encodes CDR1 SGHAT and CDR2 FQNNGV. V trimming: 4 bases; J trimming: 4 bases; junction bases outside the gene matches: 9. The full variable domain, its missing parts supplied by reference TRBV11-2 and TRBJ2-2, is EAGVAQSPRYKIIEKRQSVAFWCNPISGHATLYWYQQILGQGPKLLIQFQNNGVVDDSQLPKDRFSAERLKGVDSTLKIQPAKLEDSAVYLCASSSRQGAVITGELFFGEGSRLTVL.